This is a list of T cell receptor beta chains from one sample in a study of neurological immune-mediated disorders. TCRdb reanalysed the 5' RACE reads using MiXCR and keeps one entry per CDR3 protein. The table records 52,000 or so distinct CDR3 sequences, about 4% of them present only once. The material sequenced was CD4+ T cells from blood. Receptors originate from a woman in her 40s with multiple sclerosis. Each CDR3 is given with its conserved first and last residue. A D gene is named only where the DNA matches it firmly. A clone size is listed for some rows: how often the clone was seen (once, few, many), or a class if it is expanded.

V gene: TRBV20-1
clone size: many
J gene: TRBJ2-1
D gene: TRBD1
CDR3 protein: CSAKRTGGGYNEQFF
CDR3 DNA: TGCAGTGCTAAACGGACAGGGGGCGGATACAATGAGCAGTTCTTC

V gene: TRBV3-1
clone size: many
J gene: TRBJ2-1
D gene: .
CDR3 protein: CASSPKAPPVDNEQFF
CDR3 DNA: TGTGCCAGCAGCCCGAAAGCGCCTCCGGTGGACAATGAGCAGTTCTTC

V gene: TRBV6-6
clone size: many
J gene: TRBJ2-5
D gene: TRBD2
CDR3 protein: CASSYSLAGGQETQYF
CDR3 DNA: TGTGCCAGCAGTTACTCGCTGGCGGGGGGACAAGAGACCCAGTACTTC

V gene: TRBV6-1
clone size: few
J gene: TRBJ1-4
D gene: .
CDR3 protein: CASSEAGEKLFF
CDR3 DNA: TGTGCCAGCAGTGAAGCGGGCGAAAAACTGTTTTTT

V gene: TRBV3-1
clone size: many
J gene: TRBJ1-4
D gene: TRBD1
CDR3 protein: CASSPQGFATNEKLFF
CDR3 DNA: TGTGCCAGCAGCCCACAGGGGTTTGCAACTAATGAAAAACTGTTTTTT

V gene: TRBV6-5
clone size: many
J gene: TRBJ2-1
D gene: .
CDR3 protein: CASSYAPTYEQFF
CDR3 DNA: TGTGCCAGCAGTTACGCCCCGACATATGAGCAGTTCTTC

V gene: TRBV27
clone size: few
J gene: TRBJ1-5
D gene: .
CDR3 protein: CASSFRQLSNQPQHF
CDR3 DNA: TGTGCCAGCAGTTTCCGACAGCTGAGCAATCAGCCCCAGCATTTT

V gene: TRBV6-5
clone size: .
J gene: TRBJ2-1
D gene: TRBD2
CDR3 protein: CASNPGLASVEQFF
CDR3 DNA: TGTGCCAGCAACCCCGGACTAGCGAGTGTTGAGCAGTTCTTC

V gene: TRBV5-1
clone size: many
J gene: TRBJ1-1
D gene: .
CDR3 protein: CASSLDGSTEAFF
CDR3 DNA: TGCGCCAGCAGCTTGGACGGGAGCACTGAAGCTTTCTTT

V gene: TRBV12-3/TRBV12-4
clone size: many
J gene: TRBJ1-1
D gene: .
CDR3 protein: CASSLSLNTEAFF
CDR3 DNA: TGTGCCAGCAGTTTGAGTTTGAACACTGAAGCTTTCTTT

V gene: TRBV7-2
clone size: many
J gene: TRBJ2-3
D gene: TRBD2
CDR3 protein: CASSLLLAGDTQYF
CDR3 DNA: TGTGCCAGCAGCTTATTACTAGCGGGGGATACGCAGTATTTT

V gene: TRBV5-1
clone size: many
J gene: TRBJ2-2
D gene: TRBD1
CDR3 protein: CASSQGQGLTGELFF
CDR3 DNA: TGCGCCAGCAGCCAGGGACAGGGATTAACCGGGGAGCTGTTTTTT

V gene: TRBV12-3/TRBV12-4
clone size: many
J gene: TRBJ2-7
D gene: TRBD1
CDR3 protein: CASSARQGPFPHLSYEQYF
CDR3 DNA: TGTGCCAGCAGTGCTAGACAGGGACCCTTTCCCCATCTCTCCTACGAGCAGTACTTC

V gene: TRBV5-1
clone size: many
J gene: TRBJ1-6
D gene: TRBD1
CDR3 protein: CASSTTGGDSPLHF
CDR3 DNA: TGCGCCAGCAGCACGACAGGGGGCGATTCACCCCTCCACTTT

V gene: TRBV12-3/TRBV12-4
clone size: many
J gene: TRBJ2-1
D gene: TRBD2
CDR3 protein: CASGPPSGGHNEQFF
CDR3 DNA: TGTGCCAGCGGTCCCCCTAGCGGGGGACACAATGAGCAGTTCTTC

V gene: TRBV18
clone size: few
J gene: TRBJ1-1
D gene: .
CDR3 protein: CASSPPSNTEAFF
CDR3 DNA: TGTGCCAGCTCACCACCTTCGAACACTGAAGCTTTCTTT

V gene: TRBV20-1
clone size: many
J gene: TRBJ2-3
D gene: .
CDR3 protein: CSANARGADTQYF
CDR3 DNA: TGCAGTGCAAACGCACGGGGGGCCGATACGCAGTATTTT

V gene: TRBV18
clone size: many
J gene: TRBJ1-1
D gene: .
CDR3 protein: CASSPPSGGSNTEAFF
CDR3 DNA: TGTGCCAGCTCACCACCAAGCGGGGGCTCTAACACTGAAGCTTTCTTT

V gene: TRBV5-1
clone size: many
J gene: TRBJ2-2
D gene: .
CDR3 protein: CASSGVSTNTGELFF
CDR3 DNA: TGCGCCAGCAGCGGAGTATCCACGAACACCGGGGAGCTGTTTTTT

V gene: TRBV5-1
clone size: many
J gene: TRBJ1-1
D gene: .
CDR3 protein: CASSLNALNTEAFF
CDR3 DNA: TGCGCCAGCAGCTTGAACGCTCTGAACACTGAAGCTTTCTTT

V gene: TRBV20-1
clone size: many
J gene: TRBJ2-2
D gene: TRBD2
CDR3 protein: CSASEEQGSRGVFF
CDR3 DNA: TGCAGTGCTAGTGAGGAGCAAGGGAGTCGGGGGGTGTTTTTT

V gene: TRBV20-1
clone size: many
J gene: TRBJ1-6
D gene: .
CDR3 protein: CSAALGDRLHF
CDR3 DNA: TGCAGTGCAGCCCTCGGGGACCGACTCCACTTT

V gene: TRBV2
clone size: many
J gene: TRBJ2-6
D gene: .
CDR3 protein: CARSGPSGANVLTF
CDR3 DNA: TGTGCCCGGTCGGGCCCCTCTGGGGCCAACGTCCTGACTTTC

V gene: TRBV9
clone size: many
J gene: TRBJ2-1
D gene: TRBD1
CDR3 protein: CASSVERDRARPHEQFF
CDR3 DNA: TGTGCCAGCAGCGTAGAAAGGGACAGGGCTCGCCCCCATGAGCAGTTCTTC

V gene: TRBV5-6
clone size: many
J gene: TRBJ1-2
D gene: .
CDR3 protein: CASSLVSAYGYTF
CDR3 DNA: TGTGCCAGCAGCTTGGTGTCCGCCTATGGCTACACCTTC

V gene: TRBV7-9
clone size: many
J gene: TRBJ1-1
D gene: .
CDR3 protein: CASSQPRVARWTEAFF
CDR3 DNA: TGTGCCAGCAGCCAACCCCGGGTCGCCCGCTGGACTGAAGCTTTCTTT

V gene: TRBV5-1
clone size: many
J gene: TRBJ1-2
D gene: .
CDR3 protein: CASSHDGEYGYTF
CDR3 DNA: TGCGCCAGCAGCCACGACGGGGAATATGGCTACACCTTC

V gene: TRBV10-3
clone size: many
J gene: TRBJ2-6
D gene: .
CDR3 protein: CATQGSGANVLTF
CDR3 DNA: TGTGCCACACAGGGCTCTGGGGCCAACGTCCTGACTTTC

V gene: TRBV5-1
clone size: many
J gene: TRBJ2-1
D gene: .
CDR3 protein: CASSLGGMNEQFF
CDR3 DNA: TGCGCCAGCAGCTTGGGGGGAATGAATGAGCAGTTCTTC

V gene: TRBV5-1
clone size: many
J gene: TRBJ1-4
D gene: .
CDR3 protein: CASSFLGTNEKLFF
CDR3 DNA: TGCGCCAGCAGCTTCCTCGGCACTAATGAAAAACTGTTTTTT

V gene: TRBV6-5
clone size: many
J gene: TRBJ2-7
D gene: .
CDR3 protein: CASRPGHKYEQYF
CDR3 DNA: TGTGCCAGCAGACCGGGACACAAATACGAGCAGTACTTC

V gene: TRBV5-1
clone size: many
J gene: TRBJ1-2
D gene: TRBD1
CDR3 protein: CASRTSTGGNGYTF
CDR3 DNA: TGCGCCAGCCGAACCTCTACAGGGGGCAATGGCTACACCTTC

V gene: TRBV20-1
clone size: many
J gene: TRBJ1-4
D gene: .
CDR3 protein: CSARDTGRPTNEKLFF
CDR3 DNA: TGCAGTGCTAGAGATACGGGCAGGCCAACTAATGAAAAACTGTTTTTT

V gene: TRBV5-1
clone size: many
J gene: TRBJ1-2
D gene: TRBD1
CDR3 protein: CASSLIQGAAFSYGYTF
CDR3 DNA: TGCGCCAGCAGCTTGATCCAGGGGGCCGCTTTTTCCTATGGCTACACCTTC

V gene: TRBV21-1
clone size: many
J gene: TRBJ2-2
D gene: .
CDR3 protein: CASSQTDSFANTGELFF
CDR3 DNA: TGTGCCAGCAGCCAAACGGACTCGTTCGCGAACACCGGGGAGCTGTTTTTT

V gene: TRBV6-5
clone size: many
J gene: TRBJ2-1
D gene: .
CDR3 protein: CASSSGTRSHNEQFF
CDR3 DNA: TGTGCCAGCAGCTCCGGGACTCGCTCCCACAATGAGCAGTTCTTC

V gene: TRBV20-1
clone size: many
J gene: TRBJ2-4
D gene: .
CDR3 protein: CSAMGHSLAKNIQYF
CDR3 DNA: TGCAGTGCTATGGGACATAGCCTAGCCAAAAACATTCAGTACTTC

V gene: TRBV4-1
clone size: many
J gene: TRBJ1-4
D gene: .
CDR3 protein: CASSRGSTGQLGEKLFF
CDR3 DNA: TGCGCCAGCAGCCGAGGTTCGACAGGTCAACTCGGGGAAAAACTGTTTTTT

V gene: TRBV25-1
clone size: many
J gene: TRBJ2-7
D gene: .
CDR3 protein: CASSGELLTYEQYF
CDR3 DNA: TGTGCCAGCAGTGGGGAACTCCTAACCTACGAGCAGTACTTC

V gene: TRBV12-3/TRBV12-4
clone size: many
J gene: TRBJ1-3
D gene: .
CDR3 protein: CASSLFWGPTSGNTIYF
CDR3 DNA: TGTGCCAGCAGTTTATTTTGGGGTCCGACCTCTGGAAACACCATATATTTT

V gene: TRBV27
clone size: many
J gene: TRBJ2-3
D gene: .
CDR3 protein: CASSHRQSDTQYF
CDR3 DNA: TGTGCCAGCAGCCATAGACAATCGGATACGCAGTATTTT

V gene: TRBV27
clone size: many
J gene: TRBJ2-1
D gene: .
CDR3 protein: CASSFPYSNEQFF
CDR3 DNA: TGTGCCAGCAGTTTTCCTTATTCCAATGAGCAGTTCTTC

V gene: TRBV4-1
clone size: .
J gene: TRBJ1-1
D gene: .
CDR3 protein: CASNQPLRTGNSRAFF
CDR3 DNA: TGCGCCAGTAACCAACCACTCAGAACAGGGAATTCGCGAGCTTTCTTT

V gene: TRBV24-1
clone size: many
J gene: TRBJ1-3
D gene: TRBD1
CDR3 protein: CATSDRYRGYGNTIYF
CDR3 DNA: TGTGCCACCAGTGACCGATACAGGGGGTACGGAAACACCATATATTTT

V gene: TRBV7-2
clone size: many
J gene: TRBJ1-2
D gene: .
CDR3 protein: CASSLEPGRAYGYTF
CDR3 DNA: TGTGCCAGCAGCTTAGAACCCGGGAGGGCTTATGGCTACACCTTC

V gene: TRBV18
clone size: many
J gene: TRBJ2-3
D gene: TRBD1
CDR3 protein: CASSPSRGTDTQYF
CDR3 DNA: TGTGCCAGCTCACCATCCAGGGGGACAGATACGCAGTATTTT

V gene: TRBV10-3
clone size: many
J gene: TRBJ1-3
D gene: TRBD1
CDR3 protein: CAISEQGAMYTIYF
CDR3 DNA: TGTGCCATCAGTGAACAGGGGGCAATGTACACCATATATTTT

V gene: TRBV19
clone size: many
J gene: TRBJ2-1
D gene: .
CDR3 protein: CASSTRAGDEQFF
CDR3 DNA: TGTGCCAGTAGTACCCGGGCCGGGGATGAGCAGTTCTTC

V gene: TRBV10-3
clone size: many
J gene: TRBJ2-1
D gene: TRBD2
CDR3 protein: CAISESAGGNYNEQFF
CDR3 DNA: TGTGCCATCAGTGAGTCTGCGGGGGGGAATTACAATGAGCAGTTCTTC

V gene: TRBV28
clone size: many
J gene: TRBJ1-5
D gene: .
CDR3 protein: CASSLSGASLEHF
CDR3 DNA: TGTGCCAGCAGTTTATCAGGGGCGAGCTTGGAGCATTTT

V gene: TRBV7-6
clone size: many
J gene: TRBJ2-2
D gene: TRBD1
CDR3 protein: CASSVRQGGTGELFF
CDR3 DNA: TGTGCCAGCAGCGTACGACAGGGTGGCACCGGGGAGCTGTTTTTT

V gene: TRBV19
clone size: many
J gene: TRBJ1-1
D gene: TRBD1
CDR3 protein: CASSAQQGMNTEAFF
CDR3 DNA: TGTGCCAGTAGTGCCCAACAGGGGATGAACACTGAAGCTTTCTTT

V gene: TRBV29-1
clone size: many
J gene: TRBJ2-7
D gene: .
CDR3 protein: CSVGLDAYEQYF
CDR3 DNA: TGCAGCGTTGGTCTTGACGCCTACGAGCAGTACTTC

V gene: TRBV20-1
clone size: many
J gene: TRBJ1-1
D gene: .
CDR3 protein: CSLLRNTEAFF
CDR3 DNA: TGCAGTCTGCTCCGGAACACTGAAGCTTTCTTT

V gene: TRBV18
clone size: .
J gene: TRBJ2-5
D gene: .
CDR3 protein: CASSPPQEETQYF
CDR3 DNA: TGTGCCAGCTCACCACCCCAGGAAGAGACCCAGTACTTC

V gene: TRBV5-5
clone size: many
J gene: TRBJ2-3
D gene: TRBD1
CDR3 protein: CASSWRGQGGSDTQYF
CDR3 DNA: TGTGCCAGCAGTTGGCGGGGACAGGGAGGATCAGATACGCAGTATTTT

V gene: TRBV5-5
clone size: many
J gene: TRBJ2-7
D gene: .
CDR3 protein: CASSLAGGSFEQYF
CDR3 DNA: TGTGCCAGCAGCTTGGCAGGTGGCTCGTTCGAGCAGTACTTC